The 23 T cell receptor beta chains in this list originate from one sample, sequenced in a study of blood T cell repertoires in COVID-19. Data came from immunoSEQ multiplex PCR; TCRdb stores just in-frame clones and leaves some out. The table lists about 140,000 clones, approximately 84% of them singletons, with 1.9% in the top ten. Sequences were obtained from peripheral blood. Receptor source: an older woman with acute or convalescent COVID-19.

The rearrangement uses TRBV27 and TRBJ2-7; D possibly corresponds to TRBD2 (7 bases). The CDR3 sequence is 15 residues long. Germline CDR1 reads MNHEY; CDR2 reads SMNVEV (reference sequence). V lost 4 bases and J 2 bases, leaving 15 bases between the germline ends. As DNA, the CDR3 is TGTGCCAGCAGTTGGGGGGGGCAACAGGCCTACGAGCAGTACTTC. It translates to CASSWGGQQAYEQYF.

The chain joins TRBV19 to TRBJ1-5; no clear D. Germline V gene data show CDR1 as LNHDA and CDR2 as SQIVND (reference sequence). This CDR3 has 15 residues. Trimming cost V 5 bases and J 3 bases, with 14 bases left between them. In DNA form, the CDR3 reads TGTGCCAGTAGTGATCGCGGATTCTCCAATCAGCCCCAGCATTTT. Amino acid sequence: CASSDRGFSNQPQHF.

The chain joins TRBV10-3 to TRBJ2-3, with 7 positions matching TRBD2. The CDR3 runs to 20 residues. Germline loops: CDR1 ENHRY, CDR2 SYGVKD. V shed 0 bases and J 1 base; nucleotides not matched to a gene: 16. The CDR3, as DNA: TGTGCCATCAGTGAGTCGATCGTAGGAAGGGCCACTAGCGGCACAGATACGCAGTATTTT. Encoded protein: CAISESIVGRATSGTDTQYF.

The rearrangement uses TRBV12-3 or TRBV12-4 and TRBJ2-2; maybe TRBD1 (6 bases). V dropped 6 bases and J dropped 6 bases, with 11 bases sitting between them. The CDR3 covers 13 residues. CDR3 region: CASSRTGPGELFF. DNA of the CDR3: TGTGCCAGCAGCCGTACAGGGCCCGGGGAGCTGTTTTTT.

This clone has a single count. The chain employs TRBV19 and TRBJ1-1; D ambiguous. Germline CDR1 LNHDA, CDR2 SQIVND (reference sequence). V lost 10 bases and J lost 6, with 18 bases in between. This CDR3 spans 13 amino acids. The CDR3 DNA follows: TGTGCCACGTACCCGGGTTTCAGCGCTGAAGCTTTCTTT. The encoded protein is CATYPGFSAEAFF.

This clone has more than one count but fewer than ten. The genes are TRBV10-3 and TRBJ2-6; D is undetermined. The CDR3 contains 17 residues. V gave up 6 bases and J gave up 0 bases, with 15 bases separating them. Germline CDR1 is ENHRY and CDR2 is SYGVKD. The chain's CDR3 is CAIRRQVVLSGANVLTF. The CDR3 nucleotides are TGTGCCATCAGGAGGCAAGTCGTTCTCTCTGGGGCCAACGTCCTGACTTTC.

The CDR3 DNA sequence: TGTGCCAGCAGTGACCGGAGCCAAGAGACCCAGTACTTC. Its translation is CASSDRSQETQYF. V and J are TRBV25-1 and TRBJ2-5; D ambiguous. Trimming removed 3 bases from V and 1 base from J, with 6 bases in between. The CDR3 is 13 residues long. In germline, CDR1 is MGHDK, CDR2 SYGVNS.

In its sample, this clone was seen a few times. This chain joins TRBV18 and TRBJ2-2; TRBD2 aligns across 7 bases. J gave up 5 bases and V 0 bases, and 9 bases lay outside the gene matches. Germline V gene data show CDR1 as KGHSH and CDR2 as LQKENI. The CDR3 totals 17 residues. The DNA for the CDR3 is TGTGCCAGCTCACCACCGATCGGGGGGAGCGGGACCGGGGAGCTGTTTTTT. Protein product: CASSPPIGGSGTGELFF.

This chain uses TRBV28 with TRBJ2-1; TRBD2 agrees at 12 bases. J gave up 1 base and V 5 bases, and 3 bases lay outside the gene matches. Per germline, CDR1 MDHEN and CDR2 SYDVKM. The CDR3 has 16 residues. This CDR3 is CASSRLAGGSYNEQFF. In nucleotides, the CDR3 is TGTGCCAGCAGTCGTCTAGCGGGAGGGTCCTACAATGAGCAGTTCTTC.

The V gene is TRBV15, the J gene TRBJ2-3, with D unresolved. The CDR3 consists of 15 residues. CDR1 and CDR2 (germline): LNHNV, YYDKDF (reference sequence). Trimming stripped 0 bases from V and 0 bases from J, with 7 bases between. CDR3 region: CATSRDGKSTDTQYF. For the CDR3, the DNA is TGTGCCACCAGCAGAGATGGCAAAAGCACAGATACGCAGTATTTT.

The gene calls are TRBV7-9 and TRBJ1-2; D is undetermined. Germline assignment: CDR1 SEHNR and CDR2 FQNEAQ (reference sequence). This CDR3 is built from 16 residues. The germline V and J ends were trimmed by 2 bases and 1 base, with 14 bases remaining between them. CDR3 in amino acids: CASSLMGRRLNYGYTF. The CDR3, as DNA: TGTGCCAGCAGCTTAATGGGGAGGAGGCTTAACTATGGCTACACCTTC.

V is TRBV15 and J is TRBJ2-5, with D possibly being TRBD2 (6 bases). The germline V and J ends were trimmed by 0 bases and 9 bases, with 17 bases remaining between them. The CDR3 has 15 residues. From germline, CDR1 is LNHNV and CDR2 YYDKDF (reference sequence). The DNA of the CDR3 is TGTGCCACCAGCAGAGATCTGGAGGCGGGGAAGGCCCAGTACTTC. This encodes CATSRDLEAGKAQYF.

This chain joins TRBV6-6 and TRBJ2-5, with 10 nucleotides matching TRBD2. The CDR3 consists of 17 residues. CDR1 MNHNY and CDR2 SVGAGI come from the germline V gene (reference sequence). J gave up 7 bases and V 5 bases, and 16 bases lay outside the gene matches. The CDR3 is CASSPPGAGGFPLTQYF. CDR3 DNA sequence: TGTGCCAGCAGTCCACCTGGAGCGGGAGGGTTCCCTTTGACCCAGTACTTC.

The CDR3 here is CAISQRDNEQYF. For the CDR3, the DNA is TGTGCCATCTCGCAGAGGGACAACGAGCAGTACTTC. The chain couples TRBV10-3 to TRBJ2-7, with a weak D call TRBD1 (6 bases). V lost 8 bases and J lost 5, with 13 bases in between. This CDR3 is built from 12 residues. CDR1 is ENHRY and CDR2 is SYGVKD in the germline V gene.

This chain joins TRBV6-5 and TRBJ2-7; a possible D gene is TRBD2 (5 bases). The germline CDR1 and CDR2 sequences are MNHEY and SVGAGI. The CDR3 consists of 12 residues. V was shortened by 6 bases and J by 3 bases, with 9 bases between the two germline ends. The CDR3 is CASRLGLYEQYF. CDR3 sequence (DNA): TGTGCCAGCAGACTAGGCCTCTACGAGCAGTACTTC.

The chain combines TRBV6-5 with TRBJ1-1, with 7 positions matching TRBD1. This CDR3 has 11 amino acids. CDR1 and CDR2 from the germline V gene are MNHEY and SVGAGI. V dropped 7 bases and J dropped 8; count of bases not matched to a gene: 4. The DNA for the CDR3 is TGTGCCAGCACAGGGGGACTCGAAGCTTTCTTT. Translating it yields CASTGGLEAFF.

The genes are TRBV11-2 and TRBJ1-2; weak D call: TRBD1 (6 bases). Germline CDR1 and CDR2: SGHAT and FQNNGV. V gave up 6 bases and J gave up 6 bases, with 17 bases separating them. The CDR3 spans 14 residues. The CDR3: CASRTDRNSHGYTF. In DNA form, the CDR3 reads TGTGCCAGCAGGACAGACAGGAACTCGCATGGCTACACCTTC. Using reference TRBV11-2 and TRBJ1-2 for the parts outside the CDR3, the full variable domain is EAGVAQSPRYKIIEKRQSVAFWCNPISGHATLYWYQQILGQGPKLLIQFQNNGVVDDSQLPKDRFSAERLKGVDSTLKIQPAKLEDSAVYLCASRTDRNSHGYTFGSGTRLTVV.

The chain has TRBV6-1 and TRBJ2-7; 9 positions agree with TRBD2. The CDR3 has 21 residues. J gave up 0 bases and V 1 base, and 19 bases lay outside the gene matches. Germline loops: CDR1 MNHNS, CDR2 SASEGT. CDR3 residues: CASSEVFLTSGLTRSSYEQYF. As DNA, the CDR3 is TGTGCCAGCAGTGAAGTATTCTTAACTAGCGGGTTAACTAGGAGCTCCTACGAGCAGTACTTC.

The gene calls are TRBV7-3 and TRBJ2-3; perhaps TRBD2 as D (6 bases). In germline, CDR1 is SGHTA, CDR2 FQGTGA. The CDR3 length is 15 residues. Trimming removed 2 bases from V and 3 bases from J, with 12 bases in between. The chain's CDR3 is CASSLGGSWTDTQYF. CDR3 bases: TGTGCCAGCAGCTTAGGAGGGAGCTGGACAGATACGCAGTATTTT.

Only a few counts were recorded for this clone. This chain links TRBV4-1 with TRBJ2-1; D remains ambiguous. CDR3 length: 16 residues. Trimming stripped 1 base from V and 3 bases from J, with 13 bases between. CDR1 and CDR2 (germline): MGHRA, YSYEKL. The CDR3 DNA is TGCGCCAGCAGCCAAGTTGAGTTTCAATTCTACAATGAGCAGTTCTTC. Translation gives CASSQVEFQFYNEQFF.

A single count supports this clone. The rearrangement links TRBV7-9 to TRBJ2-7, with D perhaps TRBD2 (6 bases). There are 15 residues in the CDR3. Trimming took 2 bases from V and 3 from J, leaving 14 bases between them. Germline CDR1 SEHNR, CDR2 FQNEAQ (reference sequence). In DNA form, the CDR3 reads TGTGCCAGCAGCTTATCTACCGGGAGTTTCTACGAGCAGTACTTC. Protein: CASSLSTGSFYEQYF. Together with reference TRBV7-9 and TRBJ2-7, the CDR3 gives the full variable domain: DTGVSQNPRHKITKRGQNVTFRCDPISEHNRLYWYRQTLGQGPEFLTYFQNEAQLEKSRLLSDRFSAERPKGSFSTLEIQRTEQGDSAMYLCASSLSTGSFYEQYFGPGTRLTVT.

V is TRBV27 and J is TRBJ2-7; 9 bases are a match to TRBD1. Germline loops: CDR1 MNHEY, CDR2 SMNVEV (reference sequence). The CDR3 contains 14 residues. The junction had 5 bases not matched to a gene; V was cut back by 6 bases and J by 2 bases. The CDR3 DNA reads as TGTGCCAGCAGACACAGGGGGCCTACCTACGAGCAGTACTTC. Its translation is CASRHRGPTYEQYF.

The genes are TRBV4-1 and TRBJ2-1; 12 nucleotides align to TRBD2. The germline gives CDR1 MGHRA, CDR2 YSYEKL. The CDR3 is made up of 16 amino acids. J gave up 6 bases and V 2 bases, and 5 bases lay outside the gene matches. CDR3 loop: CASSQLGLAGSNEQFF. CDR3 sequence (DNA): TGCGCCAGCAGCCAACTTGGACTAGCGGGAAGCAATGAGCAGTTCTTC.